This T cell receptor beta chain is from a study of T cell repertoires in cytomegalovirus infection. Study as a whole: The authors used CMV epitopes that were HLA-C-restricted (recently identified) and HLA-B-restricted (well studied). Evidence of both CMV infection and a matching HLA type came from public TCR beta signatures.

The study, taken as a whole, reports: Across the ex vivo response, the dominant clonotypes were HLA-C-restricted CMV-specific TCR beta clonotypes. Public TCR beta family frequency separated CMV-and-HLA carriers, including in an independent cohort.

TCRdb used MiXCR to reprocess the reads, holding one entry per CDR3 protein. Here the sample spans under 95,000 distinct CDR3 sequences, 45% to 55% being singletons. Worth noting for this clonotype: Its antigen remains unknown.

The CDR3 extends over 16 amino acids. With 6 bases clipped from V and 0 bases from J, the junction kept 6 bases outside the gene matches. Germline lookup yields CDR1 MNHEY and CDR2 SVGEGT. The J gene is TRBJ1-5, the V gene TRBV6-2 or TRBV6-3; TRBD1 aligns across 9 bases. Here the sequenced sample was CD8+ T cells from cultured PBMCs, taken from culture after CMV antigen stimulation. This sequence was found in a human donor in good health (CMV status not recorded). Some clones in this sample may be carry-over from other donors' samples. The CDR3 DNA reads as TGTGCCAGCAGAGGGGGACAGGGAGGTAGCAATCAGCCCCAGCATTTT. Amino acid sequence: CASRGGQGGSNQPQHF.